The 12 T cell receptor beta chains reported below all come from one sample, sequenced in a study of CD8+ T cells in alopecia areata. Following extraction, RNA underwent reverse transcription to cDNA, which served as the sequencing template. Assay: immunoSEQ multiplex PCR; the TCRdb copy retains only in-frame clones and omits some. Among approximately 100,000 clones listed, 35% to 45% were seen once. Sequencing was carried out using CD4+ T cells sorted from blood. These receptors came from a human donor with alopecia areata.

This clone came up a few times. The chain carries TRBV29-1 and TRBJ2-7; 10 bases map to TRBD2. This CDR3 has 17 amino acids. Germline lookup yields CDR1 SQVTM and CDR2 ANQGSEA. With 4 bases clipped from V and 0 bases from J, the junction kept 12 bases outside the gene matches. The CDR3 DNA reads TGCAGCGTTGTATCGACTAGCGGGCCCTCTTACTCCTACGAGCAGTACTTC. Protein sequence: CSVVSTSGPSYSYEQYF.

This rearrangement joins TRBV29-1 to TRBJ2-3, with D uncertain. There are 15 residues in the CDR3. CDR1 and CDR2 (germline): SQVTM, ANQGSEA. The ends were cut back, 0 bases at V and 1 base at J, with 11 bases in the middle. The CDR3 nucleotides read TGCAGCGTTGAAGATCGGCACCTAGGCACAGATACGCAGTATTTT. As protein: CSVEDRHLGTDTQYF.

This rearrangement joins TRBV7-2 to TRBJ1-1; D is perhaps TRBD1 (5 bases). Looked up from germline, CDR1 is SGHTA and CDR2 is FQGNSA. The CDR3 length is 17 residues. V was pared by 0 bases and J by 0 bases, with 14 bases between. The CDR3 DNA reads TGTGCCAGCAGCTTAGCGGGCCAGGGCGCAATGAACACTGAAGCTTTCTTT. Translating gives CASSLAGQGAMNTEAFF.

Points on this clone: The CDR3 does not close with the conserved phenylalanine or tryptophan, likely indicating a read error. The rearrangement joins TRBV29-1 to TRBJ1-1; TRBD1 might be the D (5 bases). Per germline, CDR1 SQVTM and CDR2 ANQGSEA. The V end lost 3 bases, the J end lost 1 base, and 9 bases lay between the germline ends. The CDR3 totals 13 residues. In nucleotides, the CDR3 is TGCAGCGTTGAGGGGCAGGGGAACACTGAAGCTTTCCTT. Its translation is CSVEGQGNTEAFL.

The chain's CDR3 is CAATSTSPDNEQFF. The CDR3 bases are TGTGCCGCCACTTCAACGAGCCCAGACAATGAGCAGTTCTTC. V is TRBV10-3 and J is TRBJ2-1; no firm D call. Trimming pared 11 bases from V and 5 bases from J, leaving 19 bases between. Germline lookup yields CDR1 ENHRY and CDR2 SYGVKD. The CDR3 is 14 amino acids.

The chain has TRBV30 and TRBJ2-2; D is unresolved. Germline CDR1 is GTSNPN and CDR2 is SVGIG (reference sequence). V lost 4 bases, J lost 6 bases, and 6 bases lay in between. The CDR3 has 11 residues. The CDR3 spells CAWKDAGELFF. DNA for the CDR3: TGTGCCTGGAAAGACGCCGGGGAGCTGTTTTTT.

V gene TRBV30 combines with J gene TRBJ1-5, with unresolved D. V lost 2 bases, J lost 5 bases, and 7 bases lay in between. The CDR3 has 12 amino acids. Germline V lookup: CDR1 GTSNPN, CDR2 SVGIG (reference sequence). Here the CDR3 reads CAWSLGYQPQHF. CDR3 coding DNA: TGTGCCTGGAGTTTAGGGTATCAGCCCCAGCATTTT.

V gene TRBV7-2 combines with J gene TRBJ2-3; D not certain. CDR1 is SGHTA and CDR2 is FQGNSA in the germline V gene. The CDR3 spans 12 residues. The V and J ends lost 6 bases and 4 bases respectively, with 8 bases between them. The CDR3 nucleotides read TGTGCCAGCAGTATACCGTCAGATACGCAGTATTTT. Its translation: CASSIPSDTQYF.

The chain joins TRBV28 to TRBJ1-2, with no clear D. The germline V gene has CDR1 MDHEN and CDR2 SYDVKM. The CDR3 has 14 residues. V lost 5 bases, J lost 8 bases, and 18 bases lay in between. Here the CDR3 reads CASSVQATKRGYTF. CDR3 sequence (DNA): TGTGCCAGCAGTGTCCAGGCGACCAAACGGGGCTACACCTTC.

V and J are TRBV5-1 and TRBJ1-5, with unresolved D. This CDR3 contains 15 residues. V was clipped by 3 bases and J by 3 bases, with 13 bases between them. Germline V lookup: CDR1 SGHRS, CDR2 YFSETQ. CDR3 in amino acids: CASSSEELINQPQHF. The CDR3 coding sequence is TGCGCCAGCAGCTCCGAGGAGCTCATCAATCAGCCCCAGCATTTT. Combining the CDR3 with reference TRBV5-1 and TRBJ1-5 gives the whole variable domain KAGVTQTPRYLIKTRGQQVTLSCSPISGHRSVSWYQQTPGQGLQFLFEYFSETQRNKGNFPGRFSGRQFSNSRSEMNVSTLELGDSALYLCASSSEELINQPQHFGDGTRLSIL.

The chain links TRBV7-9 to TRBJ2-5; 8 bases match TRBD1. Germline loops: CDR1 SEHNR, CDR2 FQNEAQ (reference sequence). The CDR3 spans 15 residues. Trimming cost V 4 bases and J 4 bases; bases outside gene matches: 8. CDR3 DNA: TGTGCCAGCAGCTACCAAACAGGGGGTAGAGAGACCCAGTACTTC. It encodes CASSYQTGGRETQYF.

This clone was observed a few times. The chain is built from TRBV29-1 and TRBJ2-1; D may be TRBD2 (6 bases). CDR3 length: 11 amino acids. V was shortened by 4 bases and J by 13 bases, with 14 bases between the two germline ends. Germline assignment: CDR1 SQVTM and CDR2 ANQGSEA. The CDR3 coding sequence is TGCAGCGTTGTTCCCGGGAGTCTCCAGTTCTTC. Residues: CSVVPGSLQFF.